This TCR beta chain was profiled in a study of blood T cell repertoires in COVID-19. As for the study in general: Whether acute or convalescent, the COVID-19 samples came from the United States, Italy and Spain. PBMCs, B-cell-depleted T cells, or T cells were the source of the cDNA or gDNA that made up the material.

The V end lost 3 bases, the J end lost 0 bases, and 11 bases lay between the germline ends. The V gene's germline CDR1 is MNHEY and CDR2 SMNVEV (reference sequence). The CDR3 length is 16 residues. In the original analysis: Reference gene primer amplification gave estimated nucleated cell counts. This table comes from immunoSEQ multiplex PCR, and its TCRdb copy is limited to in-frame clones, with some not included. Clonal size and the V and J genes are those of that table, whereas D and trimming came from the DNA. Found here are 160,000 or so clones, more than 80% of them singletons; the top ten hold approximately 11%.

The TCR was taken from a human donor in a cohort sampled during active COVID-19. The gene calls are TRBV27 and TRBJ1-4; the D is unclear. The sample was peripheral blood. The DNA for the CDR3 is TGTGCCAGCAGTTTTCGAGGAGGATCAACTAATGAAAAACTGTTTTTT. Translation: CASSFRGGSTNEKLFF.